A single sample gave rise to the 3 T cell receptor beta chains below, sequenced in a study of Ad26.COV2.S vaccination and SARS-CoV-2 variants (dated by TCRdb to the early 2020s). Explained via the paper, the treatment or condition label denotes: around 19 received Ad26.COV2.S at low or high dose, single or two shots; five or six received placebo; per-sample allocation not given. Repertoires of vaccine and placebo recipients were sequenced from samples collected on day 63 after the first injection. Library preparation employed the immunoSEQ multiplex PCR assay. TCRdb limited this immuneACCESS table to in-frame rearrangements with V and J called. A share of clones is missing; checked studies link under half to unresolved V genes, and the rest is unexplained. The sample profile shows hundreds of thousands of clones; around 89% of them were found once. The ten most abundant clones make up around 1.5% of the sample.

This specimen was peripheral blood, taken in a trial of Ad26.COV2.S vaccine versus placebo. These receptors all come from a person between 18 and 65 years old who received the Ad26.COV2.S COVID-19 vaccine or a placebo.

The J gene is TRBJ2-5, the V gene TRBV29-1; no definite D call. Germline values: CDR1 SQVTM, CDR2 ANQGSEA. This CDR3 comprises 14 residues. Trimming took off 7 bases at V and 1 base at J, with 16 bases between the two ends. Written as DNA, the CDR3 is TGCAGCGCCTCCCCTGGCAGCTCCCAAGAGACCCAGTACTTC. Protein sequence: CSASPGSSQETQYF.

The V call is TRBV5-5, the J call TRBJ2-6; D perhaps matches TRBD2 (6 bases). Germline V gives CDR1 SGHKS, CDR2 YYEKEE (reference sequence). The CDR3 is 16 residues long. V was trimmed by 4 bases and J by 8 bases, leaving 19 bases between them. CDR3 in amino acids: CASSTQWDSTTNVLTF. The CDR3 DNA follows: TGTGCCAGCAGCACACAGTGGGACTCGACGACCAACGTCCTGACTTTC. Drawing the rest from reference TRBV5-5 and TRBJ2-6, the complete variable domain is DAGVTQSPTHLIKTRGQQVTLRCSPISGHKSVSWYQQVLGQGPQFIFQYYEKEERGRGNFPDRFSARQFPNYSSELNVNALLLGDSALYLCASSTQWDSTTNVLTFGAGSRLTVL.

The chain joins TRBV6-5 to TRBJ2-7, with D perhaps matching TRBD2 (6 bases). V lost 6 bases and J 0 bases, leaving 12 bases between the germline ends. The CDR3 is 14 amino acids. In germline, CDR1 is MNHEY, CDR2 SVGAGI. CDR3 coding DNA: TGTGCCAGCAGAACTACGGGAGTCTCCTACGAGCAGTACTTC. It specifies CASRTTGVSYEQYF.